This passage covers 28 T cell receptor beta chains from one sample sequenced in a study of breast tumors, draining lymph nodes, adjacent tissues (dated by TCRdb to 2016 to 2017). Lymph node samples came from the axillary draining lymph nodes of breast cancer patients. The library came from multiplex PCR. These reads were obtained on an Illumina HiSeq 2000. The public reads were quality trimmed at Q25 with fastp and then assembled into clones with MiXCR by TCRdb, keeping productive beta chains. Each record represents a unique CDR3 protein, reported with the most common genes and DNA among its rows. The sample yields 200,000 to 300,000 distinct CDR3 sequences; 30% to 35% were counted once. The top ten constitute more than 1% of the sample. The sample was axillary lymph node tissue. Receptor source: a female donor with breast cancer. Some clones in this sample may be carry-over from other donors' samples.

Comment on this clonotype: One base away lies a much larger clone, so this may be a sequencing read error. It is likely a read error, because the conserved phenylalanine at the end of the CDR3 is missing. V usage is TRBV20-1 and J usage is TRBJ2-5; no clear D gene. The CDR3 has 13 amino acids. Germline CDR1 DFQATT, CDR2 SNEGSKA (reference sequence). Deletions cut 5 bases from V and 6 bases from J, with 16 bases between. The CDR3 protein is CSAPERSSKTQYL. DNA of the CDR3: TGCAGTGCTCCTGAGAGGAGTTCTAAGACCCAGTACCTC.

At least ten counts were recorded for this clonotype. The chain employs TRBV20-1 and TRBJ2-1, with 9 positions matching TRBD2. V shed 6 bases, J shed 7 bases, and the junction held 1 base outside the gene matches. The CDR3 has 11 amino acids. CDR1 and CDR2 (germline): DFQATT, SNEGSKA (reference sequence). The CDR3 nucleotides are TGCAGTGCAACTAGCGGGAATGAGCAGTTCTTC. Amino acids: CSATSGNEQFF.

This clonotype has ten or more counts. The chain recombines TRBV10-3 with TRBJ2-1; TRBD2 matches 8 bases. V lost 0 bases, J lost 4 bases, and 8 bases stayed unmatched. CDR3 size: 17 residues. Germline V CDR1 and CDR2: ENHRY, SYGVKD. The CDR3, as DNA: TGTGCCATCAGTGAGTCGACGGGGGGGACTAATTACAATGAGCAGTTCTTC. Translation gives CAISESTGGTNYNEQFF.

This clonotype came up a few times. V and J are TRBV5-1 and TRBJ1-5, with TRBD1 identical over 10 bases. CDR1 and CDR2 from the germline V gene are SGHRS and YFSETQ. The trim removed 3 bases at V and 3 bases at J, leaving 6 bases unmatched. This CDR3 has 16 residues. The CDR3 protein is CASSWGTGVINQPQHF. The DNA for the CDR3 is TGCGCCAGCAGCTGGGGGACAGGGGTCATCAATCAGCCCCAGCATTTT.

This clonotype was detected only a few times. A read error may explain this, as a much larger clone is one base away. This chain joins TRBV20-1 and TRBJ2-5, with 8 bases identical to TRBD2. The J segment lost 7 bases and the V segment lost 3 bases, leaving 10 bases of the junction unmatched. Germline V lookup: CDR1 DFQATT, CDR2 SNEGSKA (reference sequence). CDR3 length equals 14 residues. The CDR3 DNA is TGCAGTGCTAGGGGTTACGGGAGGGGAGCGACCCAGTACTTC. Encoded protein: CSARGYGRGATQYF.

As for this clonotype: A much bigger clone sits one base away, suggesting this may be a read error. The chain combines TRBV5-1 with TRBJ2-7; 9 bases agree with TRBD1. The V segment lost 2 bases and the J segment 5 bases; nucleotides outside the gene matches: 14. Germline lookup yields CDR1 SGHRS and CDR2 YFSETQ. The CDR3 spans 17 residues. CDR3 sequence reads: CASSLGGDRAVSDEQYF. The CDR3 nucleotides are TGCGCCAGCAGCTTAGGTGGGGACAGGGCCGTCTCTGACGAGCAGTACTTC. The whole variable domain, remainder taken from reference TRBV5-1 and TRBJ2-7, is KAGVTQTPRYLIKTRGQQVTLSCSPISGHRSVSWYQQTPGQGLQFLFEYFSETQRNKGNFPGRFSGRQFSNSRSEMNVSTLELGDSALYLCASSLGGDRAVSDEQYFGPGTRLTVT.

This clonotype was detected many times. The chain employs TRBV15 and TRBJ2-7; D may be TRBD2 (7 bases). With 6 bases removed from V and 4 bases from J, the gap between germline ends came to 16 bases. CDR1 is LNHNV and CDR2 is YYDKDF in the germline V gene (reference sequence). CDR3 length: 14 amino acids. CDR3 amino acids: CATRTIGGGYEQYF. The CDR3 DNA sequence: TGTGCCACCAGAACGATAGGGGGAGGGTACGAGCAGTACTTC.

The rearrangement uses TRBV6-6 and TRBJ2-7, with D possibly called TRBD1 or TRBD2 (5 bases each). The CDR3 spans 13 residues. Trimming cost V 8 bases and J 4 bases, with 15 bases left between them. Per the germline V gene, CDR1 is MNHNY and CDR2 is SVGAGI (reference sequence). The CDR3 region has the DNA TGTGCCAGCTGTCTTACGGGGCTATACGAGCAGTACTTC. It specifies CASCLTGLYEQYF.

This clonotype was seen repeatedly, ten times or more. The chain combines TRBV10-3 with TRBJ2-1; 7 positions match TRBD2. This CDR3 region has 13 residues. With V trimmed by 2 bases and J by 6 bases, 1 base remained unmatched. Germline CDR1 reads ENHRY; CDR2 reads SYGVKD. CDR3 loop: CAISEGRANEQFF. The CDR3 coding sequence is TGTGCCATCAGTGAGGGGAGGGCCAATGAGCAGTTCTTC.

V and J are TRBV6-5 and TRBJ1-6; a weak D match, TRBD1 (5 bases). This CDR3 is built from 15 residues. Germline CDR1 is MNHEY and CDR2 is SVGAGI. V lost 5 bases to trimming and J lost 11 bases, with 19 bases between them. The chain's CDR3 is CASSLSQPRDPPLHF. For the CDR3, the DNA is TGTGCCAGCAGTCTGTCCCAACCCAGGGATCCACCCCTCCACTTT.

To note about this clonotype: Mismatch with germline at one junction end may stem from a read error. The chain carries TRBV7-6 and TRBJ1-1, with no clear D. Germline V gene lookup returns CDR1 SGHVS and CDR2 FNYEAQ. The CDR3 is 13 amino acids. CDR3 loop: CASSLRVNTEASF. CDR3 sequence (DNA): TGTGCCAGCAGCTTAAGGGTGAACACTGAAGCTTCCTTT.

Of note for this clonotype: This may arise from a read error, as a much more abundant clone is one base away. This rearrangement joins TRBV12-3 or TRBV12-4 to TRBJ2-3, with 11 nucleotides matching TRBD1. The CDR3 runs 17 residues. The CDR3 loop is CASSPGTGGVLTGTQYF. Here the CDR3 DNA reads TGTGCCAGCAGCCCAGGGACAGGGGGAGTCTTGACAGGTACGCAGTATTTT.

This clonotype was detected many times. The genes are TRBV28 and TRBJ2-5; D is undetermined. There are 12 residues in the CDR3. Germline CDR1 reads MDHEN; CDR2 reads SYDVKM. V was clipped by 7 bases and J by 5 bases, with 11 bases between them. CDR3 in amino acids: CASNEGLETQYF. CDR3 nucleotide sequence: TGTGCCAGCAATGAAGGCCTGGAGACCCAGTACTTC.

In its sample, this clonotype was seen many times. Here the CDR3 reads CASSLGPGGGYTF. The CDR3 DNA is TGTGCCAGCAGCTTAGGTCCGGGAGGTGGCTACACCTTC. V is TRBV11-3 and J is TRBJ1-2; no reliable D call. CDR3 size: 13 residues. Trimming removed 1 base from V and 7 bases from J, with 10 bases in between. Germline values: CDR1 SGHNT, CDR2 YENEEA.

This clonotype was detected a few times. The V call is TRBV27, the J call TRBJ1-1; D remains ambiguous. CDR1 and CDR2 (germline): MNHEY, SMNVEV (reference sequence). This CDR3 comprises 13 residues. V lost 2 bases and J 3 bases, leaving 7 bases between the germline ends. The CDR3 spells CASSLNLYTEAFF. In nucleotides, the CDR3 is TGTGCCAGCAGTTTAAATCTCTACACTGAAGCTTTCTTT.

The chain has TRBV7-9 and TRBJ2-7; D might be TRBD1 or TRBD2, each matching 5 bases. From germline, CDR1 is SEHNR and CDR2 FQNEAQ (reference sequence). Trimming cost V 5 bases and J 6 bases, with 17 bases left between them. The CDR3 sequence is 14 residues long. CDR3 in amino acids: CASSPPGPPGEQYF. DNA of the CDR3: TGTGCCAGCAGCCCTCCGGGACCCCCCGGCGAGCAGTACTTC.

A word on this clonotype: A much larger clone is a single base away; this may be a read error. The genes are TRBV4-1 and TRBJ1-2; TRBD1 is a possible D gene (6 bases). Trimming cost V 0 bases and J 3 bases, with 11 bases left between them. From germline, CDR1 is MGHRA and CDR2 YSYEKL. The CDR3 runs 15 residues. CDR3 DNA sequence: TGCGCCAGCAGCCAAGATCAGGGGTTAGACTATGGCTACACCTTC. The encoded protein is CASSQDQGLDYGYTF.

This clonotype has a handful of counts. It may be a read error: a sequence one base away is much more abundant. The rearrangement uses TRBV4-1 and TRBJ1-4, with 7 bases matching TRBD1. The CDR3 loop spans 13 amino acids. Germline V CDR1 and CDR2: MGHRA, YSYEKL. The CDR3: CASSARQGEKLFF. The CDR3 DNA is TGTGCCAGCAGCGCCAGACAGGGTGAAAAACTGTTTTTT.

The table lists this clonotype with many counts. This chain connects TRBV11-3 to TRBJ2-3, with TRBD2 matching 9 bases. The V segment lost 5 bases and the J segment 1 base; nucleotides outside the gene matches: 7. The germline V gene has CDR1 SGHNT and CDR2 YENEEA. The CDR3 consists of 16 residues. The CDR3 region is CASSPGLAIGTDTQYF. Written as DNA, the CDR3 is TGTGCCAGCAGCCCAGGACTAGCGATAGGCACAGATACGCAGTATTTT.

Ten or more counts support this clonotype. This chain uses TRBV2 with TRBJ1-3; 8 bases agree with TRBD1. Trimming at V came to 9 bases and at J to 0 bases, leaving 7 bases not matched to a gene. The length of the CDR3 is 15 residues. The V gene's germline CDR1 is SNHLY and CDR2 FYNNEI. CDR3 nucleotides: TGTGCCAGTACTAGGACAGGGCTCTCTGGAAACACCATATATTTT. Protein sequence: CASTRTGLSGNTIYF.

The CDR3 loop reads CATSSRLAGASEQYF. The CDR3 DNA reads as TGTGCCACCAGCAGCAGACTAGCGGGAGCGAGTGAGCAGTACTTC. The chain combines TRBV15 with TRBJ2-7; 12 bases map to TRBD2. Germline V gene lookup returns CDR1 LNHNV and CDR2 YYDKDF (reference sequence). Germline trimming cut 3 bases from V and 7 bases from J; bases unmatched to any gene: 7. The CDR3 totals 15 residues.

This clonotype was recorded a few times. The rearrangement joins TRBV3-1 to TRBJ2-1; D is perhaps TRBD2 (6 bases). With 3 bases removed from V and 0 bases from J, the gap between germline ends came to 12 bases. The germline CDR1 and CDR2 sequences are LGHDT and YNNKEL (reference sequence). This CDR3 comprises 16 residues. The CDR3 nucleotides are TGTGCCAGCAGCCACTTGGCGGGAAGCTCCTACAATGAGCAGTTCTTC. Translated, it gives CASSHLAGSSYNEQFF.

V is TRBV3-1 and J is TRBJ2-7; unclear D gene. The length of the CDR3 is 14 residues. Germline V CDR1 and CDR2: LGHDT, YNNKEL (reference sequence). V lost 2 bases and J lost 5, with 13 bases in between. The chain's CDR3 is CASSQLGETHEQYF. The CDR3 nucleotides read TGTGCCAGCAGCCAACTAGGTGAGACCCACGAGCAGTACTTC.

As regards this clonotype: Relative to the germline gene, one junction end is altered; a read error may explain this. This sequence joins TRBV12-3 or TRBV12-4 and TRBJ2-7; 8 bases agree with TRBD2. This CDR3 contains 15 residues. CDR3: CASTSGGRTLYVQYF. The DNA for the CDR3 is TGTGCCAGCACCTCCGGCGGGAGGACACTTTACGTGCAGTACTTC.

Notes on this clonotype: This likely comes from a read error, as the CDR3 has no conserved phenylalanine or tryptophan at its end. The chain carries TRBV24-1 and TRBJ2-3, with D maybe TRBD1 (6 bases). The CDR3 consists of 16 residues. The germline V gene encodes CDR1 KGHDR and CDR2 SFDVKD. The DNA for the CDR3 is TGTGCCGCCAGCGATAGACAGGCGATTAGCACAGATACGCAGTATCTT. This codes for CAASDRQAISTDTQYL.

This clonotype was recorded at least ten times. This chain joins TRBV9 and TRBJ2-7; 8 bases agree with TRBD2. Looked up from germline, CDR1 is SGDLS and CDR2 is YYNGEE. Unmatched junction bases numbered 12, after V lost 4 bases and J lost 3 bases. The CDR3 has 16 amino acids. CDR3 DNA: TGTGCCAGCAGCCCAGCGGGAGACGGGGGAGGCTACGAGCAGTACTTC. Its protein is CASSPAGDGGGYEQYF.

This clonotype came up many times. V and J are TRBV30 and TRBJ1-2; TRBD1 matches at 7 bases. The CDR3 runs to 13 residues. Trimming cost V 2 bases and J 8 bases; bases outside gene matches: 8. Germline CDR1 reads GTSNPN; CDR2 reads SVGIG (reference sequence). The DNA of the CDR3 is TGTGCCTGGAGTCTTACCCACAGGGGCGGCTACACCTTC. This codes for CAWSLTHRGGYTF.

The chain employs TRBV6-2 or TRBV6-3 and TRBJ2-2, with D unresolved. Trimming left V 2 bases short and J 4 bases short, with 11 bases between. CDR3 length: 15 residues. CDR1 MNHEY and CDR2 SVGEGT come from the germline V gene. The CDR3 sequence is CASSYPGISTGELFF. The CDR3 bases are TGTGCCAGCAGTTACCCTGGGATCAGCACCGGGGAGCTGTTTTTT.